This T cell receptor (beta chain) was profiled in a study of siplizumab effects on memory and regulatory T cells. Turning to this clone: The antigen is not known.

General study findings and limits: Relative to controls at 25% to 30%, mappable alloreactive CD4+ clones exhibited a mean Treg-derived proportion of approximately 68% with siplizumab.

Per-sample assaying covered 95,000 to 100,000 TCR templates. The data were produced by immunoSEQ multiplex PCR, yet TCRdb's version contains in-frame clones alone and is incomplete. Found here are about 120,000 clones, approximately 94% of them singletons; the top ten hold under 2%. The CDR3 is 14 amino acids. Trimming took 4 bases from V and 1 from J; bases not matched to a gene: 4. Germline assignment: CDR1 SGHRS and CDR2 YFSETQ. The receptor was isolated from a human donor in good health. This chain joins TRBV5-1 and TRBJ1-1, with 7 positions matching TRBD1. Sequenced: non-Treg CD4+ T cells sorted from blood. CDR3 in amino acids: CASSTGTANTEAFF. CDR3 DNA: TGCGCCAGCAGCACCGGGACAGCGAACACTGAAGCTTTCTTT.